The 26 T cell receptor beta chains reported below all come from one sample, sequenced in a study of Ad26.COV2.S vaccination and SARS-CoV-2 variants. Here immunoSEQ multiplex PCR was the method, and the copy in TCRdb shows in-frame clones only, minus some. The table lists 240,000 or so clones, over 75% of them singletons, with about 10% in the top ten. Treatment specified: about 20 received Ad26.COV2.S at low or high dose, single or two shots; several received placebo; per-sample allocation not given. Day 63 after the first injection of vaccine or placebo was the sampling time. The source was peripheral blood, collected in a trial of Ad26.COV2.S vaccine versus placebo. These receptors were collected from a person aged 18-65 years who received the Ad26.COV2.S COVID-19 vaccine or a placebo.

The V gene is TRBV6-5, the J gene TRBJ1-3, with 11 positions matching TRBD1. The CDR3 is 14 residues long. Germline lookup yields CDR1 MNHEY and CDR2 SVGAGI. With 6 bases clipped from V and 5 bases from J, the junction kept 3 bases outside the gene matches. CDR3 DNA: TGTGCCAGCAGCAGGGACAGGGGGAGAAACACCATATATTTT. Residues: CASSRDRGRNTIYF.

This clone was recorded only once. The V and J genes are TRBV4-3 and TRBJ1-2; tentatively, D is TRBD1 (5 bases). V was pared by 0 bases and J by 8 bases, with 16 bases between. Germline-derived CDR1 and CDR2 are LGHNA and YSLEER. The CDR3 is 15 amino acids. The CDR3, as DNA: TGCGCCAGCAGCCAAGAACACGGGGGAGTTACCGGCTACACCTTC. Translation: CASSQEHGGVTGYTF.

The chain recombines TRBV6-5 with TRBJ1-6; D uncertain. The germline gives CDR1 MNHEY, CDR2 SVGAGI. The CDR3 has 15 residues. V lost 0 bases to trimming and J lost 9 bases, with 12 bases between them. CDR3 residues: CASSYSPVGASPLHF. The CDR3 region has the DNA TGTGCCAGCAGTTACTCCCCCGTCGGTGCTTCACCCCTCCACTTT.

In its sample, this clone was seen a few times. The rearrangement links TRBV5-4 to TRBJ2-7; D possibly uses TRBD1 or TRBD2 (5 bases each). The germline V gene encodes CDR1 SGHNT and CDR2 YYREEE (reference sequence). The CDR3 runs to 12 residues. Trimming removed 3 bases at V and 1 base at J, with 5 bases between. The chain's CDR3 is CASSWGSYEQYF. The DNA of the CDR3 is TGTGCCAGCAGCTGGGGGTCCTACGAGCAGTACTTC.

A few counts support this clone. The rearrangement links TRBV14 to TRBJ2-2, with D possibly matching TRBD1 (6 bases). Between the trimmed V and J ends, which lost 0 bases and 3 bases, there was a span of 8 bases. The CDR3 is 15 amino acids. CDR1 is SGHDN and CDR2 is FVKESK in the germline V gene. In DNA form, the CDR3 reads TGTGCCAGCAGCCAAGATCAGGGGTACACCGGGGAGCTGTTTTTT. Translation gives CASSQDQGYTGELFF.

The CDR3 DNA is TGTGCCAGTAGTATTGGCGCGGCAGCTAACACTGAAGCTTTCTTT. Amino acids: CASSIGAAANTEAFF. The chain recombines TRBV19 with TRBJ1-1, with D uncertain. Looked up from germline, CDR1 is LNHDA and CDR2 is SQIVND (reference sequence). This CDR3 is 15 amino acids long. V was shortened by 3 bases and J by 2 bases, with 13 bases between the two germline ends. Full variable domain (missing parts from reference TRBV19 and TRBJ1-1): DGGITQSPKYLFRKEGQNVTLSCEQNLNHDAMYWYRQDPGQGLRLIYYSQIVNDFQKGDIAEGYSVSREKKESFPLTVTSAQKNPTAFYLCASSIGAAANTEAFFGQGTRLTVV.

The V and J genes are TRBV5-8 and TRBJ1-2; tentatively, D is TRBD1 (5 bases). CDR1 and CDR2 (germline): SGHTS, YDEGEE. The CDR3 contains 13 residues. The V end was cut by 4 bases, the J end by 4 bases, with 11 bases between. The CDR3 is CASSPTGLYGYTF. The CDR3 nucleotides are TGTGCCAGCAGCCCTACAGGCCTCTATGGCTACACCTTC.

The rearrangement uses TRBV19 and TRBJ2-1; 10 bases agree with TRBD2. Germline CDR1 is LNHDA and CDR2 is SQIVND (reference sequence). V was clipped by 10 bases and J by 8 bases; unmatched bases: 11. This CDR3 is 14 amino acids long. CDR3 sequence: CATRGSGGRYEQFF. In DNA, the CDR3 is TGTGCCACCCGCGGTAGCGGGGGGCGGTATGAGCAGTTCTTC.

The chain couples TRBV7-4 to TRBJ2-7; TRBD1 might be the D (5 bases). V lost 3 bases and J lost 6, with 15 bases in between. This CDR3 is built from 14 residues. Per germline, CDR1 SGHVT and CDR2 SQSDAQ. CDR3 nucleotide sequence: TGTGCCAGCAGCTTCTTATCCAGGGTACGCGAGCAGTACTTC. Translating gives CASSFLSRVREQYF.

V and J are TRBV5-5 and TRBJ1-6; D not certain. V was cut by 0 bases and J by 0 bases, with 4 bases left in between. Germline loops: CDR1 SGHKS, CDR2 YYEKEE (reference sequence). The CDR3 totals 15 residues. Written as DNA, the CDR3 is TGTGCCAGCAGCTTGGAGAGCTCCTATAATTCACCCCTCCACTTT. Its protein product is CASSLESSYNSPLHF.

Turning to this clone: This same CDR3 is encoded by further DNA sequences in the sample. The rearrangement uses TRBV7-2 and TRBJ2-7; D remains unclear. The germline gives CDR1 SGHTA, CDR2 FQGNSA. Trimming stripped 4 bases from V and 2 bases from J, with 3 bases between. The CDR3 is 11 amino acids. The CDR3 coding sequence is TGTGCCAGCAGCTCCGCCTACGAGCAGTACTTC. Amino acid sequence: CASSSAYEQYF.

This clone was found once. The chain has TRBV5-5 and TRBJ2-2, with a possible D match to TRBD2 (6 bases). The CDR3 has 16 amino acids. Between the trimmed V and J ends, which lost 4 bases and 3 bases, there was a span of 16 bases. From germline, CDR1 is SGHKS and CDR2 YYEKEE (reference sequence). The CDR3 DNA is TGTGCCAGCAGCGGTCCAGGGCGGGAAGACACCGGGGAGCTGTTTTTT. Translated, it gives CASSGPGREDTGELFF.

This chain uses TRBV4-3 with TRBJ2-1, with TRBD2 matching over 8 bases. Germline V gene lookup returns CDR1 LGHNA and CDR2 YSLEER. Trimming at V came to 0 bases and at J to 8 bases, leaving 9 bases not matched to a gene. The CDR3 sequence is 16 residues long. The CDR3 region has the DNA TGCGCCAGCAGCCAAGATCGAAGCGGGAGAATGGATGAGCAGTTCTTC. Translation: CASSQDRSGRMDEQFF.

This clone was seen only once. This chain links TRBV29-1 with TRBJ2-7, with a possible D match to TRBD2 (6 bases). Trimming took off 4 bases at V and 5 bases at J, with 15 bases between the two ends. CDR1 SQVTM and CDR2 ANQGSEA come from the germline V gene. CDR3 length: 13 residues. The DNA of the CDR3 is TGCAGCGTTGTGGGGAACGGGGGAAACGAGCAGTACTTC. As protein: CSVVGNGGNEQYF.

The rearrangement links TRBV9 to TRBJ2-7, with 9 bases that match TRBD1. V dropped 2 bases and J dropped 12; count of bases not matched to a gene: 12. Germline V gene data show CDR1 as SGDLS and CDR2 as YYNGEE. The CDR3 consists of 14 residues. CDR3 in amino acids: CASSVSQTGTGMYF. In DNA, the CDR3 is TGTGCCAGCAGCGTTTCGCAGACCGGGACAGGGATGTACTTC.

This clone was picked up one time. The chain is built from TRBV6-5 and TRBJ1-5; 11 positions agree with TRBD1. From germline, CDR1 is MNHEY and CDR2 SVGAGI. Trimming cost V 6 bases and J 4 bases; bases outside gene matches: 5. There are 15 residues in the CDR3. CDR3: CASSRTGGLNQPQHF. CDR3 DNA: TGTGCCAGCAGCCGGACAGGGGGCTTAAATCAGCCCCAGCATTTT.

This clone was recorded only once. The chain combines TRBV5-6 with TRBJ2-7, with D uncertain. The V gene lost 4 bases and the J gene lost 3 bases, with 11 bases spanning the gap. The CDR3 length is 13 residues. Germline CDR1 SGHDT, CDR2 YYEEEE. The CDR3 region has the DNA TGTGCCAGCAGCCCGGGTTGGGGCTACGAGCAGTACTTC. As protein: CASSPGWGYEQYF. Full variable domain (missing parts from reference TRBV5-6 and TRBJ2-7): DAGVTQSPTHLIKTRGQQVTLRCSPKSGHDTVSWYQQALGQGPQFIFQYYEEEERQRGNFPDRFSGHQFPNYSSELNVNALLLGDSALYLCASSPGWGYEQYFGPGTRLTVT.

Concerning this clone itself: One junction end does not reproduce the germline sequence, and a read error may be involved. The gene calls are TRBV7-7 and TRBJ2-1; D may be TRBD1 or TRBD2 (5 bases each). Germline V gives CDR1 SSHAT, CDR2 FNYEAQ (reference sequence). The CDR3 has 15 amino acids. The CDR3 reads CASSLGTGSYNEQFF. The CDR3, as DNA: TGTGCTAGCAGCTTAGGGACGGGATCCTACAATGAGCAGTTCTTC.

The rearrangement links TRBV5-1 to TRBJ2-3, with 8 bases that match TRBD2. This CDR3 contains 15 residues. Trimming took 3 bases from V and 2 from J; bases not matched to a gene: 5. CDR1 and CDR2 from the germline V gene are SGHRS and YFSETQ. CDR3 in DNA: TGCGCCAGCAGCTCCAGGACTAGCAACACAGATACGCAGTATTTT. Translated, it gives CASSSRTSNTDTQYF.

This chain uses TRBV4-1 with TRBJ1-3; D perhaps matches TRBD1 (6 bases). The CDR3 is 16 amino acids. Germline V CDR1 and CDR2: MGHRA, YSYEKL. V dropped 5 bases and J dropped 3 bases, with 17 bases sitting between them. Here the CDR3 reads CASSSQGPAYGNTIYF. The CDR3 DNA reads TGCGCCAGCAGCTCACAGGGTCCGGCTTATGGAAACACCATATATTTT.

The chain recombines TRBV29-1 with TRBJ2-2; D may match TRBD1 or TRBD2 (5 bases each). Trimming shortened V by 7 bases and J by 6 bases, and 27 bases separated the two germline ends. The CDR3 extends over 17 amino acids. Germline CDR1 is SQVTM and CDR2 is ANQGSEA. CDR3 protein: CSGRGTIGGDRPGELFF. Here the CDR3 DNA reads TGCAGCGGAAGAGGGACCATCGGCGGAGATCGACCCGGGGAGCTGTTTTTT.

CDR3 bases: TGTGCCAGCAGCTCAATTCGGCAGAACTACGAGCAGTACTTC. It encodes CASSSIRQNYEQYF. V gene TRBV11-2 combines with J gene TRBJ2-7; D is ambiguous. The CDR3 covers 14 residues. Germline CDR1 is SGHAT and CDR2 is FQNNGV. The germline V and J ends were trimmed by 4 bases and 3 bases, with 13 bases remaining between them.

The chain carries TRBV19 and TRBJ2-1; 8 positions agree with TRBD2. CDR1 and CDR2 (germline): LNHDA, SQIVND (reference sequence). The CDR3 length is 15 residues. Germline trimming cut 7 bases from V and 0 bases from J; bases unmatched to any gene: 5. The CDR3 loop is CASNPGGSSYNEQFF. The CDR3 DNA follows: TGTGCCAGTAACCCGGGAGGGAGCTCCTACAATGAGCAGTTCTTC.

V gene TRBV28 combines with J gene TRBJ1-3; D is unresolved. This CDR3 comprises 14 residues. Germline CDR1 and CDR2: MDHEN and SYDVKM. The V end lost 6 bases, the J end lost 3 bases, and 12 bases lay between the germline ends. The CDR3, as DNA: TGTGCCAGCAGCCCAACAGCGCGTGGAAACACCATATATTTT. Its translation: CASSPTARGNTIYF.

The chain has TRBV6-5 and TRBJ2-7, with 10 bases aligning to TRBD1. The CDR3 spans 14 residues. CDR1 is MNHEY and CDR2 is SVGAGI in the germline V gene. V gave up 7 bases and J gave up 7 bases; unmatched junction bases: 10. Here the CDR3 DNA reads TGTGCCAGCAAAACCGGGACAGGGGTGGTAGAGCAGTACTTC. This translates into CASKTGTGVVEQYF.

The chain is built from TRBV4-1 and TRBJ2-3, with 8 nucleotides matching TRBD2. Trimming cost V 1 base and J 0 bases; bases outside gene matches: 9. Germline V gene data show CDR1 as MGHRA and CDR2 as YSYEKL. CDR3 length: 18 residues. DNA for the CDR3: TGCGCCAGCAGCCAAGGTCATCTTCGGGGGGGTAGCACAGATACGCAGTATTTT. It codes for CASSQGHLRGGSTDTQYF.